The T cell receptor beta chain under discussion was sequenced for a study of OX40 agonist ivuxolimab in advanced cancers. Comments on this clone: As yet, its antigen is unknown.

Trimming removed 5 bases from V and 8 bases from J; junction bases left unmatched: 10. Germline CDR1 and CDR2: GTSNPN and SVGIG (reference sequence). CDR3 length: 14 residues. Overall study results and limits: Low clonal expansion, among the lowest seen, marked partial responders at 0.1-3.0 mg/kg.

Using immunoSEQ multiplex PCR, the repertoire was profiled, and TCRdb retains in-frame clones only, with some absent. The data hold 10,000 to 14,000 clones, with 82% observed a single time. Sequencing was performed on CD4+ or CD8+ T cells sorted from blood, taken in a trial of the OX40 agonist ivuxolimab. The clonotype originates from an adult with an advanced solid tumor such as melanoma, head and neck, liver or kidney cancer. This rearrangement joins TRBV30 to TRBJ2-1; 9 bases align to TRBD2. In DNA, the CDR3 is TGTGCCTGGGAGCTCATAGCGGGAGAGGATGAGCAGTTCTTC. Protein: CAWELIAGEDEQFF. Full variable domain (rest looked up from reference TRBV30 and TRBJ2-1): SQTIHQWPATLVQPVGSPLSLECTVEGTSNPNLYWYRQAAGRGLQLLFYSVGIGQISSEVPQNLSASRPQDRQFILSSKKLLLSDSGFYLCAWELIAGEDEQFFGPGTRLTVL.